These 16 T cell receptor beta chains came from one sample sequenced in a study of response to subunit inactivated influenza vaccine. One entry per CDR3 protein, called by TCRdb with MiXCR from the RT-PCR reads. The sample lists 450,000 to 600,000 distinct CDR3 sequences, approximately 7.8% occurring once. The material sequenced was PBMCs from blood, taken about 23 months after vaccination. The receptors originated from a man aged 50 to 75 who received an inactivated influenza vaccine.

This clonotype came up many times. The chain joins TRBV20-1 to TRBJ2-1, with D unclear. The V end was cut by 3 bases, the J end by 4 bases, with 7 bases between. The length of the CDR3 is 12 residues. The germline V gene encodes CDR1 DFQATT and CDR2 SNEGSKA (reference sequence). The CDR3 reads CSARWGYNEQFF. CDR3 bases: TGCAGTGCTAGGTGGGGATACAATGAGCAGTTCTTC.

This clonotype was detected only a few times. The rearrangement links TRBV3-1 to TRBJ2-4, with unresolved D. Per the germline V gene, CDR1 is LGHDT and CDR2 is YNNKEL (reference sequence). The CDR3 extends over 18 amino acids. Trimming removed 4 bases at V and 1 base at J, with 20 bases between. CDR3 in DNA: TGTGCCAGCAGCCCCTGGGCTTTCGAGAGGACGGCCAAAAACATTCAGTACTTC. This gives the protein CASSPWAFERTAKNIQYF. Variable domain in full (rest from reference TRBV3-1 and TRBJ2-4): DTAVSQTPKYLVTQMGNDKSIKCEQNLGHDTMYWYKQDSKKFLKIMFSYNNKELIINETVPNRFSPKSPDKAHLNLHINSLELGDSAVYFCASSPWAFERTAKNIQYFGAGTRLSVL.

The chain is built from TRBV28 and TRBJ2-1; 12 positions match TRBD2. This CDR3 comprises 17 residues. Trimming cost V 6 bases and J 3 bases; bases outside gene matches: 9. Germline CDR1 reads MDHEN; CDR2 reads SYDVKM. The CDR3 DNA reads as TGTGCCAGCAGCCCCTACCTAGCGGGAGGGTACTACAATGAGCAGTTCTTC. Translating it yields CASSPYLAGGYYNEQFF.

V gene TRBV5-1 combines with J gene TRBJ2-3, with 8 bases identical to TRBD1. This CDR3 is 15 amino acids long. Germline V gene lookup returns CDR1 SGHRS and CDR2 YFSETQ. The ends lost 1 base at V and 5 bases at J; junction bases unmatched: 6. The CDR3 DNA sequence: TGCGCCAGCAGCTTGCAGGGGGCGAGCCAAGATACGCAGTATTTT. It specifies CASSLQGASQDTQYF. Full variable domain (outside the CDR3, taken from reference TRBV5-1 and TRBJ2-3): KAGVTQTPRYLIKTRGQQVTLSCSPISGHRSVSWYQQTPGQGLQFLFEYFSETQRNKGNFPGRFSGRQFSNSRSEMNVSTLELGDSALYLCASSLQGASQDTQYFGPGTRLTVL.

This sequence joins TRBV5-1 and TRBJ2-3, with D possibly TRBD1 on 6 matching bases. This CDR3 comprises 16 residues. From germline, CDR1 is SGHRS and CDR2 YFSETQ. The ends were cut back, 4 bases at V and 0 bases at J, with 15 bases in the middle. CDR3 loop: CASSPQGLGSTDTQYF. DNA for the CDR3: TGCGCCAGCAGCCCCCAGGGGCTTGGGAGCACAGATACGCAGTATTTT.

This clonotype was detected a few times. The V and J genes are TRBV7-8 and TRBJ1-2; D unresolved. The CDR3 runs to 16 residues. V was pared by 0 bases and J by 3 bases, with 14 bases between. Germline V lookup: CDR1 SGHVS, CDR2 FQNEAQ. CDR3 amino acids: CASSLAVRAVYYGYTF. The CDR3 DNA reads TGTGCCAGCAGCTTAGCGGTTCGGGCAGTTTACTATGGCTACACCTTC. Full variable domain (remainder filled in from reference TRBV7-8 and TRBJ1-2): GAGVSQSPRYKVAKRGQDVALRCDPISGHVSLFWYQQALGQGPEFLTYFQNEAQLDKSGLPSDRFFAERPEGSVSTLKIQRTQQEDSAVYLCASSLAVRAVYYGYTFGSGTRLTVV.

The rearrangement links TRBV11-2 to TRBJ2-1; D might be TRBD2 (6 bases). The length of the CDR3 is 14 residues. The germline CDR1 and CDR2 sequences are SGHAT and FQNNGV. V lost 6 bases and J lost 7, with 16 bases in between. The CDR3 bases are TGTGCCAGCAGATTCGGAGGGTTGACAAATGAGCAGTTCTTC. Translation gives CASRFGGLTNEQFF.

This clonotype was counted a few times. The CDR3 nucleotides read TGTGCCAGCAGCTTGGTCAGCGGGAGGGCCGTAGATACGCAGTATTTT. It translates to CASSLVSGRAVDTQYF. This chain joins TRBV5-5 and TRBJ2-3, with 10 bases lining up with TRBD2. The ends lost 0 bases at V and 5 bases at J; junction bases unmatched: 6. The CDR3 is 16 amino acids. Germline V gives CDR1 SGHKS, CDR2 YYEKEE (reference sequence).

This clonotype appeared a few times. The J gene is TRBJ2-1, the V gene TRBV27, with D possibly matching TRBD2 (5 bases). CDR3 size: 14 residues. Trimming stripped 8 bases from V and 9 bases from J, with 20 bases between. Germline CDR1 MNHEY, CDR2 SMNVEV (reference sequence). DNA for the CDR3: TGTGCCAGCTCAAACGGCGGGCTAGGTAGTGAGCAGTTCTTC. The encoded protein is CASSNGGLGSEQFF.

The chain carries TRBV2 and TRBJ2-7; D gene unclear. The germline V gene has CDR1 SNHLY and CDR2 FYNNEI. This CDR3 is 17 amino acids long. V gave up 2 bases and J gave up 2 bases, with 19 bases separating them. CDR3 DNA sequence: TGTGCCAGCAGTGAATTTGGCTTGGCCAGAGAGACCTACGAGCAGTACTTC. This codes for CASSEFGLARETYEQYF.

The rearrangement joins TRBV28 to TRBJ2-4, with D possibly being TRBD2 (5 bases). The V end was cut by 5 bases, the J end by 0 bases, with 17 bases between. Germline V gene data show CDR1 as MDHEN and CDR2 as SYDVKM. This CDR3 has 17 residues. CDR3 nucleotide sequence: TGTGCCAGCAGTCCCTCGGGGTCAGAGCTAGCCAAAAACATTCAGTACTTC. Protein: CASSPSGSELAKNIQYF.

There are many counts of this clonotype. The rearrangement links TRBV12-3 or TRBV12-4 to TRBJ2-2; 9 positions agree with TRBD1. J lost 10 bases, V lost 4 bases, and 10 bases had no gene match. The CDR3 covers 15 residues. The CDR3 bases are TGTGCCAGCAGTTCCCACAGGGGGCAGCGTAAGGAGCTGTTTTTT. Encoded protein: CASSSHRGQRKELFF.

V gene TRBV5-1 combines with J gene TRBJ2-7, with 11 nucleotides matching TRBD2. The trim removed 0 bases at V and 9 bases at J, leaving 8 bases unmatched. The germline V gene has CDR1 SGHRS and CDR2 YFSETQ. The CDR3 has 15 residues. CDR3 protein: CASSLVGTSGTVQYF. DNA of the CDR3: TGCGCCAGCAGCTTGGTTGGGACTAGCGGCACGGTGCAGTACTTC.

The chain couples TRBV4-3 to TRBJ2-4; D gene unclear. This CDR3 is 13 amino acids long. The V end lost 0 bases, the J end lost 12 bases, and 12 bases lay between the germline ends. Germline values: CDR1 LGHNA, CDR2 YSLEER. The CDR3 coding sequence is TGCGCCAGCAGCCAAGAGTCCGTTACAGATCAGTACTTC. Residues: CASSQESVTDQYF.

This clonotype was counted between two and nine times. V and J are TRBV4-3 and TRBJ2-2; no clear D. This CDR3 is 15 amino acids long. V lost 0 bases and J 1 base, leaving 6 bases between the germline ends. The germline gives CDR1 LGHNA, CDR2 YSLEER. CDR3 coding DNA: TGCGCCAGCAGCCAAGAAGAAAGGAACACCGGGGAGCTGTTTTTT. This encodes CASSQEERNTGELFF.

This clonotype was detected a few times. The chain links TRBV6-2 or TRBV6-3 to TRBJ2-1; no definite D call. The CDR3 is 16 amino acids. Trimming left V 0 bases short and J 2 bases short, with 11 bases between. Germline V lookup: CDR1 MNHEY, CDR2 SVGEGT. The CDR3 bases are TGTGCCAGCAGTTACTCATCTGACGGTACCTACAATGAGCAGTTCTTC. Translated: CASSYSSDGTYNEQFF.